The present entry profiles one T cell receptor (beta chain) with its context. Its antigen remains unknown. 60 Vbeta and 13 Jbeta primers were used in PCR. Per the original data handling: Per a later analysis, the number of unique TCR beta chains was some 75 million, of which some 10 million were shared. Some clones are missing from TCRdb's copy, which holds only in-frame ones; the method was immunoSEQ multiplex PCR. V, J and clone size are taken as reported in that table, and D and trimming were inferred from the DNA itself. The sample shows about 170,000 clones, 79% of them seen only once. The data stem from a study of cytomegalovirus exposure and HLA in healthy donors. Whole-study results and caveats: Productive rates of about 90% or about 30% were seen for most TCR beta V segments in an earlier analysis. Analyses of presence/absence relied on an assumption of roughly uniform sequencing depth across donors.

Germline-derived CDR1 and CDR2 are LNHNV and YYDKDF (reference sequence). V shed 5 bases, J shed 2 bases, and the junction held 5 bases outside the gene matches. The CDR3 is made up of 15 amino acids. The TCR sequence derives from a woman between 50 and 59 years old in good health and CMV-seronegative. The chain is built from TRBV15 and TRBJ1-2; 10 bases are a match to TRBD1. Sequencing input: PBMCs. CDR3 DNA sequence: TGTGCCACCAGCGGAGGGGACAGGGGAAACTATGGCTACACCTTC. Its protein is CATSGGDRGNYGYTF. Full variable domain (rest looked up from reference TRBV15 and TRBJ1-2): DAMVIQNPRYQVTQFGKPVTLSCSQTLNHNVMYWYQQKSSQAPKLLFHYYDKDFNNEADTPDNFQSRRPNTSFCFLDIRSPGLGDTAMYLCATSGGDRGNYGYTFGSGTRLTVV.